These T cell receptor beta chains were read from a single sample in a study of CD8 T cells in ankylosing spondylitis. TCRdb re-analysed the 5' RACE reads in MiXCR, keeping a single row per CDR3 protein. The repertoire consists of fewer than 200,000 distinct CDR3 sequences, with approximately 18% occurring once and the leading ten covering about 4.3%. Sample: blood, either unsorted or a sorted T cell fraction (not recorded which). These receptors all stem from a male donor under 35 with ankylosing spondylitis or in good health (not recorded which). CDR3s leave out the opening cysteine and the closing phenylalanine or tryptophan.

>TRBV5-1|TRBJ2-1
ASSPAGTSGRALNEQF
>TRBV18|TRBJ1-1
ASSRRSGTEAF
>TRBV12-3/TRBV12-4|TRBJ1-2
ASMLSGYYGYT
>TRBV7-3|TRBJ2-1
ASSFQGGEQF
>TRBV7-9|TRBJ2-6
ASSSSGASGANVLT
>TRBV10-3|TRBJ2-3
AIQLGGTDTQY
>TRBV2|TRBJ2-1
ASSENSVEQF
>TRBV12-3/TRBV12-4|TRBJ1-5
AIGAGNQPQH
>TRBV6-2/TRBV6-3|TRBJ1-2
ASSYSAATLSDYT
>TRBV5-1|TRBJ2-1
ASSLAPGNEQF
>TRBV6-5|TRBJ1-1
ASKPGEGKAF
>TRBV19|TRBJ2-7
ASSTGRVLVEQY
>TRBV12-3/TRBV12-4|TRBJ2-1
ASSPQLEQF
>TRBV29-1|TRBJ2-2
SVESGTPNTGELF
>TRBV6-4|TRBJ2-1
ASIQGNSGLYNEQF
>TRBV3-1|TRBJ2-5
ASSSQAGGQETQY
>TRBV7-8|TRBJ2-1
ASSHRDSVNEQF
>TRBV20-1|TRBJ2-5
SATSGMFETQY
>TRBV4-1|TRBJ2-1
ASSLPPRRSYNEQF
>TRBV7-7|TRBJ1-2
ASSLGPGTSIT
>TRBV4-3|TRBJ2-1
ASSQDQGGLYNEQF
>TRBV20-1|TRBJ2-3
SARTGQGGRDSPLGTQY
>TRBV12-3/TRBV12-4|TRBJ2-5
ASSSRLAGAPETQY
>TRBV5-1|TRBJ2-1
ASREGGSDNEQF
>TRBV20-1|TRBJ2-3
SAARLQGLGVDTQY
>TRBV20-1|TRBJ2-5
SAPPGQGYETQY
>TRBV5-1|TRBJ2-5
ASSFEGRTQY
>TRBV3-1|TRBJ2-1
ASSQEDRANEQF
>TRBV7-2|TRBJ2-7
ASSPTRRPRTASYEQY
>TRBV4-2|TRBJ2-7
ASSQDQGGAALRVQY
>TRBV14|TRBJ1-1
ASSQDGSRATEAF
>TRBV12-5|TRBJ1-3
ASGYGGNTIY
>TRBV27|TRBJ2-1
ASSPGTSGLNEQF
>TRBV6-5|TRBJ2-1
ASSHGLAGIYNEQF
>TRBV4-3|TRBJ2-7
ASSSTGDSYEQY
>TRBV27|TRBJ2-7
ASSFRKGVQY
>TRBV7-9|TRBJ1-4
ASSLTGPPAGEKLF
>TRBV25-1|TRBJ2-1
ASSLQEGMREF
>TRBV12-5|TRBJ2-5
ASGSRVSGSEETQY
>TRBV5-1|TRBJ2-2
ASSEGGPNGELF
>TRBV24-1|TRBJ2-1
ATSDGSRKQF
>TRBV6-6|TRBJ1-5
ASSDSHSNQPQH
>TRBV6-6|TRBJ2-1
ASSRDREGEQF
>TRBV29-1|TRBJ2-5
SVLGETQY
>TRBV29-1|TRBJ1-1
SVARTGGRNTEAF
>TRBV18|TRBJ2-7
ASSPARASYEQY
>TRBV6-5|TRBJ1-2
ASRKGSGFLEDGYT
>TRBV30|TRBJ1-3
AWSDWSSGNTIY
>TRBV7-6|TRBJ2-3
ASSLRGLAGVADTQY
>TRBV10-3|TRBJ1-5
AISESQVRPQH
>TRBV24-1|TRBJ2-4
ATSASGGSKNIQY
>TRBV14|TRBJ2-1
ASSQTSHNEQF
>TRBV10-3|TRBJ2-1
AIAGGSYNEQF
>TRBV5-5|TRBJ2-3
ASSPRPLFSTDTQY